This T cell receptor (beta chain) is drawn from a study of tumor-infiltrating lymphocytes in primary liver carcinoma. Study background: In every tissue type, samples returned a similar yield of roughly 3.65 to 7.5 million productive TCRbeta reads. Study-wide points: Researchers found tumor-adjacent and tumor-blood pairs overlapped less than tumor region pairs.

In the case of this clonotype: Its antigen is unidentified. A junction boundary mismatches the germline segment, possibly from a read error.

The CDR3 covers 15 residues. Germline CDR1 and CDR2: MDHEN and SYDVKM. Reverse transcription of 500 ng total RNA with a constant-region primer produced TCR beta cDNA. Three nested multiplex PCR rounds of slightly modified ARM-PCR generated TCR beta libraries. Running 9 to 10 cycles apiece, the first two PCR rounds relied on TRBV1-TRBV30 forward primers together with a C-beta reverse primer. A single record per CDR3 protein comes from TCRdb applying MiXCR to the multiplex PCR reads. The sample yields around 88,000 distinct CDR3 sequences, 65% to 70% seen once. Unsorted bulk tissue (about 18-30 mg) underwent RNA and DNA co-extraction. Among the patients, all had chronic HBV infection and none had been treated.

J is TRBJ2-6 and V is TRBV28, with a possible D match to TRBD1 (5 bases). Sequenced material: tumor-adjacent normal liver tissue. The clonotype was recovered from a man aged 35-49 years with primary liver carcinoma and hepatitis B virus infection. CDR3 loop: CASSFSVSGANLLTF. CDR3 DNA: TGTGCCAGCAGTTTTTCCGTCTCTGGGGCCAACCTCCTGACTTTC.